This paragraph reports one T cell receptor beta chain. No antigen is known for it. No base qualities exist here, and no much larger clone lies one base off it. The CDR3 covers 13 residues, taking in both the cysteine and the phenylalanine. Kept here is only the CDR3 DNA, which spans 39 bases and is read in frame from base 1. From the germline V gene, CDR1 is SNHLY and CDR2 is FYNNEI. Deletion took 8 bases off V and 6 bases off J, with a span of 13 bases between the germline ends. The cohort was made up of approximately 670 healthy bone marrow donors. Cohort members were all nominally healthy when sampled, although unrecorded immune exposures were likely present. The donor tested CMV seronegative, placing the donor among the 352 seronegative members of the cohort. A peripheral blood sample was provided by each donor, and peripheral blood mononuclear cells were used for TCR beta sequencing. The Qiagen DNeasy Blood Extraction Kit was used to extract genomic DNA from the blood cell samples.

This specimen belongs to a study of cytomegalovirus exposure and HLA in healthy donors (TCRdb year 2017). Some background on the complete study: An earlier analysis of approximately 640 of the donors reported 250 to 350 Gb of sequence data and approximately 110 million unique TCR beta sequences from 190 million or so T cells. The aim of the study was to test whether cataloging public T cell receptors could identify signatures of past pathogen exposure. Donor age, sex, ethnicity and CMV serostatus were compiled alongside the repertoire data. The study profiled the T cell repertoires of hundreds of subjects by immunosequencing and related them to cytomegalovirus serostatus. Roughly 5 DR-DQ haplotypes were handled as single units for association and clustering because linkage in the cohort was strong. A later genetic analysis took genome-wide SNP genotypes for about 60% of the roughly 670 donors and used that subset as a discovery cohort. To study patterns of TCR occurrence, a later analysis re-analyzed previously published TCR beta repertoires from under 750 donors and added high-resolution HLA genotyping. Among 398 genotyped donors of the cohort, an average of roughly 230,000 unique TCR beta nucleotide sequences was sequenced per donor, of which approximately 18% were non-productive. Class I and class II HLA loci were covered by the typing at four-digit resolution. Every repertoire in the discovery cohort had been generated on one and the same sequencing platform. The number of typed donors differed by locus: roughly 629-630 for A, B, C, DRB1 and DQB1; about 520 for DQA1; some 610 for DPA1; and about 470 for DPB1. The study combined high-throughput TCR immunosequencing, statistical association of individual TCRs with disease status, and machine learning to predict cytomegalovirus infection status. Among the roughly 390 genotyped donors, around 81% belonged to the genetic ancestry cluster associated with self-reported Caucasian donors. The later analysis used no new phenotypic data to find candidate immune exposures, relying instead on TCR beta sequences and their occurrence across donors. Besides the first cohort of around 670 subjects, a separate validation cohort made up of roughly 120 different subjects was used. An earlier analysis of around 580 of the donors used high-throughput TCR beta sequencing to judge whether each TCR beta V gene segment behaved as functional or pseudogenic. An early release that covered roughly 600 HLA-typed donors contained around 300 gigabases of sequencing data and tens of millions of unique TCR sequences.

Broad study findings and their caveats: For the cohort, immune exposure information was limited to CMV serostatus. In a later analysis, 16,951 TCR beta sequences were associated with specific HLA alleles at a false discovery rate of 0.05. Cytomegalovirus status was reported to be diagnosed by the classifier with high specificity and sensitivity in both the original and validation cohorts. Because some donors lacked HLA typing at each locus, the association tests relied only on the typed subset. Several of the top co-occurrence clusters appeared to be linked to parvovirus B19, influenza, CMV and Epstein-Barr virus, according to a later analysis. Because counts were too low, 15 to 20 rarely observed V segments, including chromosome 9 orphons, were excluded from the earlier analysis of around 590 of the donors. The authors suggested that the approach could potentially be extended to other disease states and immunological phenotypes. Linkage disequilibrium might explain the correlated functional status among segregating V segments, but an unknown experimental factor could not be excluded. Roughly uniform sequencing depth across donors was assumed in presence/absence analyses, although this assumption may not hold. Most TCR sequences were seen in very few donors, while some public TCRs were found in many individuals. The study listed 150 to 200 TCR beta chains as associated with cytomegalovirus. The sequencing pipeline was judged likely to have produced a cluster of highly shared sequence variants as a technical artifact. In vitro tests confirmed that a few of the cytomegalovirus-associated TCR beta chains recognize cytomegalovirus antigens. In a later genetic analysis, fewer N-insertions in productive TCRs were reported among donors in an Asian-associated ancestry cluster than the approximately 670-donor mean. A further reported finding was that TCR beta sequences accurately predicted the HLA-A and HLA-B alleles for most subjects in the first cohort. According to a later analysis, TCR association rates differed among HLA loci, with DRB1 alleles showing the most associated TCRs and HLA-C alleles showing the fewest. An association between a missense DCLRE1C variant and V-gene and J-gene trimming of TCR beta chains was found in a later genetic analysis and replicated in an independent cohort. An earlier analysis of approximately 590 of the donors showed that most TCR beta V segments appeared in productive rearrangements either about 90% or about 30% of the time, which broadly matched IMGT annotations. In this cohort, only TCR beta chains were sequenced, and detectable features were limited by the absence of alpha or paired-chain data. Some IMGT-functional V segments, including TRBV6-2 and TRBV6-3, could not be distinguished by the 87-base-pair reads and were therefore excluded. When HLA alleles, especially DR and DQ, strongly co-occurred, TCR associations were difficult to assign to individual alleles. In a later analysis, most CMV-associated TCR beta chains were found to appear HLA-restricted, with HLA associations seemingly driven largely by CMV exposure. In a later analysis, HLA-associated TCR beta chains were found to be more clonally expanded and to have lower generation probabilities than equally common non-associated chains.

The library relied on the immunoSEQ multiplex PCR assay. The multiplex PCR relied on a mix of 60 forward primers for TCR Vbeta segments and 13 reverse primers for TCR Jbeta segments. The CDR3 region of rearranged TCR beta genes was amplified from genomic DNA with a multiplex PCR assay. The amplified TCR beta libraries were sequenced on the Illumina HiSeq System as 87-base-pair reads. In the authors' own workflow: A later analysis tallied around 87 million unique TCR beta chains across the 700 or so repertoires, and some 10 million of those chains were shared by two or more donors. A nearest-neighbor algorithm error-corrected the raw reads and collapsed the reads into unique sequences, merging closely related sequences to remove PCR and sequencing errors. To assign V, D and J gene segments, CDR3 sequences were aligned to IMGT reference sequences. For a sequence to be retained, a match of at least six nucleotides to both a V gene segment and a J gene segment was required. Rearrangements were classified as productive when the CDR3 lacked stop codons and remained in frame with V and J, and all other rearrangements were classified as non-productive. CDR3 was defined according to IMGT convention as the region running from the second conserved V-encoded cysteine to the conserved J-encoded phenylalanine. In an earlier analysis of more than 550 of the donors, sequences lacking an unambiguous match to a single V gene segment were excluded. In an earlier analysis of several hundred of the donors, V segments were called functional above 56.7% productive rearrangements and were called segregating when the between-donor standard deviation exceeded 5%. A statistical classification framework was developed to diagnose cytomegalovirus status using the catalog of TCR beta chain sequences. In a later analysis, TCR nucleotide sequences were compared against IMGT/GENE-DB human TR gene sequences so that V and J genes could be assigned. In a later analysis, CDR3 sequences and most-parsimonious VDJ recombination scenarios were assigned using the TCRdist pipeline. In a later analysis, each TCR beta chain was defined by its CDR3 amino acid sequence together with its V-gene family, and reads without a unique V-gene family were excluded. As a way to deal with suspected cross-contamination and a sequencing artifact, a later analysis dropped 592 nucleotide sequences that were highly shared and had low generation probability. For each public chain, a later analysis derived a clonal expansion index from normalized ranks of inferred template counts within each repertoire. Generation probabilities in a later analysis came from a VDJ recombination model fitted to out-of-frame rearrangements, and those results were checked against IGoR. A later analysis scored TCR-TCR, TCR-HLA and TCR-CMV co-occurrence with hypergeometric tests, applying a repertoire-size bias correction to TCR pairs. To estimate false discovery rates, a later analysis permuted the HLA or CMV assignments 20 times. In a later analysis, co-occurring TCRs were grouped using DBSCAN, with TCRdist sequence similarity added in when clustering inside HLA-allele-positive subsets. Co-occurrence clustering excluded repertoires with fewer than 30,000 or more than 120,000 public chains, plus five with anomalous nucleotide sharing. TCRdb holds this immuneACCESS table with in-frame rearrangements only. Some clones are missing; in checked studies, unresolved V genes explain under half, and the rest has no known cause. From that table come the V and J calls and clone size; the DNA was used to work out D and trimming. The table for this sample lists around 150,000 clones; around 77% of them were counted only once. The ten most abundant clones make up 4% to 6% of the sample.

Sequenced sample: PBMCs. Recombination joined TRBV2 with TRBJ2-2; the D gene cannot be named for sure. This clonotype was sampled from a woman between 50 and 59 years old in good health and CMV-seronegative. The nucleotide sequence is given as TGTGCCAGCTCAATGGGCTACGCCGGGGAGCTGTTTTTT. Translated, it gives CASSMGYAGELFF.